Below are 12 T cell receptor beta chains sequenced from a single sample in a study of T-cell memory formation after mild COVID-19. TCRdb processed the 5' RACE reads anew with MiXCR; each CDR3 protein has one entry. The sample holds roughly 150,000 distinct CDR3 sequences, 10% to 15% seen once. The sample was PBMCs or a T cell subset sorted from them (not recorded which). The receptors were sampled from a young man who had mild COVID-19 (a few samples of this study predate the infection). Cell type and time point are not known.

The chain has TRBV5-1 and TRBJ1-3; no clear D. Trimming pared 7 bases from V and 2 bases from J, leaving 19 bases between. CDR1 is SGHRS and CDR2 is YFSETQ in the germline V gene. The CDR3 consists of 16 residues. The CDR3 sequence is CASSQTPGLAGNTIYF. The CDR3 DNA reads as TGCGCCAGCTCCCAGACTCCGGGGTTGGCTGGAAACACCATATATTTT.

This clonotype was seen more than once but under ten times. The V and J genes are TRBV20-1 and TRBJ1-6, with D tentatively TRBD1 (5 bases). The V end lost 2 bases, the J end lost 7 bases, and 15 bases lay between the germline ends. CDR3 size: 15 residues. Germline V CDR1 and CDR2: DFQATT, SNEGSKA (reference sequence). In nucleotides, the CDR3 is TGCAGTGCTAGACTCACAGGCAGAGGGAATTCACCCCTCCACTTT. Its protein product is CSARLTGRGNSPLHF.

This clonotype turned up a few times. The chain carries TRBV5-1 and TRBJ2-5; 10 bases fit TRBD2. The CDR3 contains 17 residues. CDR1 is SGHRS and CDR2 is YFSETQ in the germline V gene. J was trimmed by 5 bases and V by 5 bases; bases with no gene match: 15. The CDR3 loop is CASSSGAGGHYVETQYF. CDR3 sequence (DNA): TGCGCCAGCAGTTCCGGAGCGGGGGGGCATTATGTCGAGACCCAGTACTTC.

This clonotype was observed a handful of times. This chain joins TRBV20-1 and TRBJ2-5, with D tentatively TRBD1 (5 bases). The CDR3 is 14 residues long. The germline CDR1 and CDR2 sequences are DFQATT and SNEGSKA (reference sequence). Trimming shortened V by 5 bases and J by 5 bases, and 18 bases separated the two germline ends. The CDR3 nucleotides are TGCAGTGCTTTCCAGCCAGGGCCGGCGGAGACCCAGTACTTC. Amino acid sequence: CSAFQPGPAETQYF.

The chain has TRBV27 and TRBJ2-7; no clear D. With 2 bases removed from V and 3 bases from J, the gap between germline ends came to 5 bases. CDR3 size: 12 residues. Germline V gene sequence: CDR1 MNHEY, CDR2 SMNVEV (reference sequence). The CDR3 bases are TGTGCCAGCAGTTTAAGGTACTACGAGCAGTACGTC. Its protein product is CASSLRYYEQYV.

This clonotype was seen only a few times. The chain has TRBV20-1 and TRBJ1-4; maybe TRBD1 (5 bases). V dropped 3 bases and J dropped 8 bases, with 19 bases sitting between them. CDR3 size: 15 residues. CDR1 is DFQATT and CDR2 is SNEGSKA in the germline V gene (reference sequence). CDR3 protein: CSASPRDREGEKLFF. DNA of the CDR3: TGCAGTGCTAGCCCCCGGGACCGGGAGGGGGAAAAACTGTTTTTT.

This clonotype was picked up a small number of times. The genes are TRBV4-1 and TRBJ2-1, with 15 bases identical to TRBD2. CDR3 length: 19 residues. Losses at the gene ends were 3 bases for V and 0 bases for J; bases not matched to a gene: 6. CDR1 is MGHRA and CDR2 is YSYEKL in the germline V gene. The CDR3 DNA is TGCGCCAGCAGCCATCAGGGACTAGCGGGGGGCCGCTCCTACAATGAGCAGTTCTTC. Translated: CASSHQGLAGGRSYNEQFF.

This clonotype was observed many times. The rearrangement links TRBV7-2 to TRBJ1-5; 8 nucleotides line up with TRBD1. This CDR3 has 15 residues. The V segment lost 1 base and the J segment 4 bases; nucleotides outside the gene matches: 3. Per germline, CDR1 SGHTA and CDR2 FQGNSA. The CDR3 coding sequence is TGTGCCAGCAGCTTAGGCAGGGGGCATAATCAGCCCCAGCATTTT. Protein: CASSLGRGHNQPQHF.

V usage is TRBV4-2 and J usage is TRBJ2-4; a possible D gene is TRBD1 (6 bases). Germline V gives CDR1 LGHNA, CDR2 YNFKEQ. The CDR3 sequence is 12 residues long. The V gene lost 2 bases and the J gene lost 15 bases, with 14 bases spanning the gap. CDR3 protein: CASSQPGQKLYF. CDR3 in DNA: TGTGCCAGCAGCCAACCCGGACAGAAGTTGTACTTC.

The DNA of the CDR3 is TGTGCCAGCAGCTTAACGTCCAGGGGGCGAACTGAAGCTTTCTTT. Translating it yields CASSLTSRGRTEAFF. V usage is TRBV7-3 and J usage is TRBJ1-1; 8 bases line up with TRBD1. This CDR3 comprises 15 residues. V shed 0 bases, J shed 5 bases, and the junction held 5 bases outside the gene matches. Germline V gene data show CDR1 as SGHTA and CDR2 as FQGTGA. Complete variable domain (other parts from reference TRBV7-3 and TRBJ1-1): GAGVSQTPSNKVTEKGKYVELRCDPISGHTALYWYRQSLGQGPEFLIYFQGTGAADDSGLPNDRFFAVRPEGSVSTLKIQRTERGDSAVYLCASSLTSRGRTEAFFGQGTRLTVV.

Concerning this clonotype itself: Just one base apart from a much larger clone, this may be a read error. V is TRBV7-9 and J is TRBJ1-6, with 7 bases lining up with TRBD1. CDR3 length equals 15 residues. The V gene end was trimmed by 1 base and the J gene end by 5 bases; junction bases not matched to a gene: 2. Germline V lookup: CDR1 SEHNR, CDR2 FQNEAQ (reference sequence). The CDR3 nucleotides read TGTGCCAGCAGCTTAGTGGGGACAGATAATTCACCCCTCCACTTT. Its protein is CASSLVGTDNSPLHF.

The chain links TRBV20-1 to TRBJ1-5; D possibly corresponds to TRBD1 (6 bases). The length of the CDR3 is 13 residues. V was trimmed by 3 bases and J by 3 bases, leaving 9 bases between them. CDR1 is DFQATT, CDR2 SNEGSKA, per germline (reference sequence). The CDR3 nucleotides read TGCAGTGCTAGCCCAGGGGTCAATCAGCCCCAGCATTTT. This encodes CSASPGVNQPQHF.